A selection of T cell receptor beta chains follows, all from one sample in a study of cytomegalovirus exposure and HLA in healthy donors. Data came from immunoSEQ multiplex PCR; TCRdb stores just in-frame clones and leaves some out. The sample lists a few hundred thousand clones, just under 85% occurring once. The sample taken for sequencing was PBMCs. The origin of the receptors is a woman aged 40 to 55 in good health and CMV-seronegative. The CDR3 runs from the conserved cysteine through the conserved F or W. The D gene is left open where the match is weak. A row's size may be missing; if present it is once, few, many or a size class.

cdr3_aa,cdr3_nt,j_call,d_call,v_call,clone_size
CASSWDRVSYEQYF,TGTGCCAGCAGTTGGGACAGGGTCTCCTACGAGCAGTACTTC,TRBJ2-7,TRBD1,TRBV6-5,NA
CASSPGQGSQPQHF,TGTGCCAGCTCACCAGGACAGGGTAGTCAGCCCCAGCATTTT,TRBJ1-5,TRBD1,TRBV18,NA
CASSPWARRGPDNEQFF,TGTGCCAGCAGCCCCTGGGCAAGGCGGGGGCCGGACAATGAGCAGTTCTTC,TRBJ2-1,NA,TRBV14,NA
CASSFGTGQNNYGYTF,TGTGCCAGCAGCTTTGGGACAGGGCAAAACAACTATGGCTACACCTTC,TRBJ1-2,TRBD1,TRBV11-2,NA
CASSSTGGDYEQYF,TGTGCCAGCAGTTCGACAGGGGGGGACTACGAGCAGTACTTC,TRBJ2-7,TRBD1,TRBV6-1,few
CASSSVNYGYTF,TGTGCCAGCAGCTCAGTTAACTATGGCTACACCTTC,TRBJ1-2,NA,TRBV5-4,once
CASSLNAGEAFF,TGCGCCAGCAGCTTGAACGCAGGGGAAGCTTTCTTT,TRBJ1-1,NA,TRBV5-1,NA
CASSYNTGGAPLHF,TGTGCCAGCAGTTACAACACAGGGGGAGCACCCCTCCACTTT,TRBJ1-6,TRBD1,TRBV6-5,NA
CASSVTTGGDTIYF,TGTGCCAGCAGCGTTACGACCGGAGGAGACACCATATATTTT,TRBJ1-3,NA,TRBV9,NA
CAWFRDRPNEQFF,TGTGCCTGGTTCCGGGACAGGCCCAATGAGCAGTTCTTC,TRBJ2-1,TRBD1,TRBV30,NA
CASIARSSYNSPLHF,TGTGCCAGCATAGCAAGGAGCTCCTATAATTCACCCCTCCACTTT,TRBJ1-6,NA,TRBV6-6,NA
CASSVTHLYGYTF,TGTGCCAGCAGCGTAACTCATCTCTATGGCTACACCTTC,TRBJ1-2,NA,TRBV9,NA
CASSFLTGSNTGELFF,TGTGCCAGCAGCTTCCTAACAGGTTCAAACACCGGGGAGCTGTTTTTT,TRBJ2-2,NA,TRBV5-4,NA
CASSSWAGTEAFF,TGTGCCAGCAGTTCCTGGGCGGGCACTGAAGCTTTCTTT,TRBJ1-1,NA,TRBV6-5,once
CASSPTSGASYNEQFF,TGCGCCAGCAGCCCGACGAGCGGGGCCTCCTACAATGAGCAGTTCTTC,TRBJ2-1,TRBD2,TRBV5-1,NA
CASSLRGAKNHNEQFF,TGTGCCAGCAGCTTACGGGGGGCAAAAAACCACAATGAGCAGTTCTTC,TRBJ2-1,NA,TRBV7-8,few
CASSRPQTPLMNTEAFF,TGTGCCAGCAGTCGACCCCAGACTCCGCTCATGAACACTGAAGCTTTCTTT,TRBJ1-1,NA,TRBV5-6,NA
CASSYPGRVETQYF,TGTGCCAGCAGTTACCCAGGGAGGGTAGAGACCCAGTACTTC,TRBJ2-5,TRBD2,TRBV6-6,NA
CAWSLSLGQGPSGYTF,TGTGCCTGGTCTCTTTCACTCGGACAGGGCCCCTCTGGTTACACCTTC,TRBJ1-2,TRBD1,TRBV30,NA
CARSLALVGGFCNEQFF,TGTGCCAGAAGCTTAGCTTTAGTGGGGGGATTTTGTAATGAGCAGTTCTTC,TRBJ2-1,NA,TRBV7-5,NA
CASSSSFRGNTEAFF,TGTGCCAGCTCATCTAGTTTCAGGGGGAACACTGAAGCTTTCTTT,TRBJ1-1,NA,TRBV18,NA
CASEDRGNSPLHF,TGTGCCAGTGAGGACAGGGGAAATTCACCCCTCCACTTT,TRBJ1-6,TRBD1,TRBV19,once
CASGGNNEQFF,TGTGCCTCAGGTGGCAACAATGAGCAGTTCTTC,TRBJ2-1,NA,TRBV19,NA
CASRTGPETQYF,TGCGCCAGCAGGACAGGGCCGGAGACCCAGTACTTC,TRBJ2-5,TRBD1,TRBV5-1,NA
CASSQEFSGNTIYF,TGTGCCAGCAGCCAGGAATTCTCTGGAAACACCATATATTTT,TRBJ1-3,NA,TRBV7-6,once
CASSLRGRNQPQHF,TGTGCCAGCAGTTTGAGGGGGCGGAATCAGCCCCAGCATTTT,TRBJ1-5,TRBD1,TRBV28,NA
CASSPTDRGHDGYTF,TGTGCCAGCAGCCCAACGGACAGGGGACATGATGGCTACACCTTC,TRBJ1-2,TRBD1,TRBV4-2,NA
CASSWETGGSSPLHF,TGTGCCAGCAGCTGGGAAACAGGGGGTAGTTCACCCCTCCACTTT,TRBJ1-6,TRBD1,TRBV5-4,NA
CASSAGQGSTDTQYF,TGTGCCAGCAGCGCTGGACAGGGAAGCACAGATACGCAGTATTTT,TRBJ2-3,TRBD1,TRBV9,NA
CASSRGLHDEQFF,TGTGCCAGCAGCAGGGGCCTCCATGATGAGCAGTTCTTC,TRBJ2-1,NA,TRBV7-2,NA
CASSYSRDRAYGYTF,TGTGCCAGCAGTTACTCCCGGGACAGGGCTTATGGCTACACCTTC,TRBJ1-2,TRBD1,TRBV6-5,NA
CASSSTFQEKLFF,TGTGCCAGCAGCTCGACTTTTCAGGAAAAACTGTTTTTT,TRBJ1-4,NA,TRBV5-6,NA
CASSFAQGNRQYF,TGTGCCAGCAGCTTCGCCCAGGGCAATCGGCAGTACTTC,TRBJ2-7,NA,TRBV6-5,NA
CASSRTGGWGYTF,TGTGCCAGCAGTCGGACAGGGGGCTGGGGCTACACCTTC,TRBJ1-2,TRBD1,TRBV6-6,NA
CASSIGGTGGNQPQHF,TGTGCCAGTAGTATCGGGGGCACGGGGGGAAATCAGCCCCAGCATTTT,TRBJ1-5,NA,TRBV19,NA
CASSLSYTGGTEAFF,TGTGCCAGCAGCTTAAGCTACACAGGGGGCACTGAAGCTTTCTTT,TRBJ1-1,TRBD1,TRBV5-5,NA
CASSIRILVTGGPYNEQFF,TGTGCCAGTAGTATAAGGATTCTCGTGACAGGGGGGCCCTACAATGAGCAGTTCTTC,TRBJ2-1,TRBD1,TRBV19,NA
CSASYNEQFF,TGCAGTGCTTCTTACAATGAGCAGTTCTTC,TRBJ2-1,NA,TRBV20-1,NA
CASSLATAGVADTQYF,TGCGCCAGCAGCTTGGCCACGGCAGGGGTTGCAGATACGCAGTATTTT,TRBJ2-3,NA,TRBV5-1,once
CASRKTGGFTEAFF,TGTGCCAGCAGAAAGACAGGGGGCTTCACTGAAGCTTTCTTT,TRBJ1-1,TRBD1,TRBV7-2,NA
CATSRVTGEETQYF,TGTGCCACCAGCAGGGTCACAGGGGAAGAGACCCAGTACTTC,TRBJ2-5,TRBD1,TRBV15,NA
CASSHETVSGNTIYF,TGTGCCAGCAGCCATGAGACAGTTTCTGGAAACACCATATATTTT,TRBJ1-3,NA,TRBV11-2,NA
CASSPPGGDEQYF,TGTGCCAGCTCACCACCGGGAGGGGACGAGCAGTACTTC,TRBJ2-7,TRBD2,TRBV18,NA
CASSEIRGGLYNEQFF,TGCGCCAGCAGCGAAATCCGGGGGGGACTATACAATGAGCAGTTCTTC,TRBJ2-1,TRBD2,TRBV5-1,NA
CAAGTEYGYTF,TGTGCCGCCGGGACAGAGTATGGCTACACCTTC,TRBJ1-2,TRBD1,TRBV10-3,once
CASSRGQGGIIDGYTF,TGCGCCAGCAGCCGGGGACAGGGAGGGATTATAGATGGCTACACCTTC,TRBJ1-2,TRBD1,TRBV5-1,NA
CASRKLAASTDTQYF,TGTGCCAGCAGAAAACTAGCGGCCAGCACAGATACGCAGTATTTT,TRBJ2-3,TRBD2,TRBV6-5,few